Presented here are 16 T cell receptor beta chains from one specimen sequenced in a study (dated by TCRdb to between 2015 and 2016). To prepare the library, 5' RACE was applied. The reads were generated on an Illumina MiSeq. TCRdb reprocessing: public reads trimmed at Q25 with fastp, clones called with MiXCR, in-frame beta chains kept. When rows share a CDR3 protein, they turn into one entry using the most common DNA and genes. Recorded for this sample are about 40,000 distinct CDR3 sequences; approximately 17% of them occurred a single time. The top ten clonotypes cover about 2.8% of the sample. The sample was naive CD4+ T cells sorted from a lymph node. Taken with the paper, the label for cell subset or site translates to: naive CD4+ T cells, CD4+CD45RA+CD25-. These receptors were taken from a female donor with breast cancer.

The rearrangement links TRBV24-1 to TRBJ1-5; 7 bases are a match to TRBD1. Looked up from germline, CDR1 is KGHDR and CDR2 is SFDVKD. V trimming: 7 bases; J trimming: 9 bases; junction bases outside the gene matches: 14. The CDR3 has 15 residues. The chain's CDR3 is CATRDSDRRGGPQHF. The CDR3, as DNA: TGTGCCACCAGGGACTCGGACAGGAGGGGGGGGCCCCAGCATTTT.

In this sample, this clonotype turned up a few times. The chain recombines TRBV19 with TRBJ2-3; D not certain. V lost 10 bases, J lost 0 bases, and 11 bases lay in between. Germline assignment: CDR1 LNHDA and CDR2 SQIVND (reference sequence). The CDR3 is made up of 13 amino acids. The CDR3: CATGRTSTDTQYF. CDR3 in DNA: TGTGCCACCGGACGTACCAGCACAGATACGCAGTATTTT.

In its sample, this clonotype was seen a few times. The rearrangement joins TRBV4-1 to TRBJ1-1; D call uncertain. Germline V lookup: CDR1 MGHRA, CDR2 YSYEKL. The CDR3 length is 12 residues. The V end lost 0 bases, the J end lost 10 bases, and 9 bases lay between the germline ends. CDR3 protein: CASSQEGWRAFF. The DNA of the CDR3 is TGCGCCAGCAGCCAAGAAGGGTGGAGAGCTTTCTTT.

This clonotype was observed many times. The J gene is TRBJ1-5, the V gene TRBV7-2; perhaps TRBD1 as D (6 bases). V lost 1 base and J 2 bases, leaving 18 bases between the germline ends. Germline CDR1 is SGHTA and CDR2 is FQGNSA. The CDR3 covers 18 residues. The chain's CDR3 is CASSLGMAGASGNQPQHF. Written as DNA, the CDR3 is TGTGCCAGCAGCTTAGGGATGGCGGGGGCCAGCGGCAATCAGCCCCAGCATTTT.

V and J are TRBV28 and TRBJ2-7; weak D call: TRBD1 (7 bases). Germline V gives CDR1 MDHEN, CDR2 SYDVKM. The CDR3 sequence is 15 residues long. Trimming removed 2 bases from V and 4 bases from J, with 15 bases in between. The CDR3 spells CASSLSPRGVYEQYF. In DNA form, the CDR3 reads TGTGCCAGCAGTTTAAGCCCCAGGGGGGTGTACGAGCAGTACTTC.

This clonotype occurred a few times. This sequence joins TRBV9 and TRBJ2-7, with a weak D call TRBD1 (6 bases). The CDR3 spans 14 residues. The germline gives CDR1 SGDLS, CDR2 YYNGEE. With 3 bases removed from V and 3 bases from J, the gap between germline ends came to 13 bases. In nucleotides, the CDR3 is TGTGCCAGCAGCGGAACAGGGTTTGGCTACGAGCAGTACTTC. It yields the protein CASSGTGFGYEQYF.

The J gene is TRBJ2-2, the V gene TRBV19; D might be TRBD1 or TRBD2, each matching 6 bases. The CDR3 runs 16 residues. Trimming shortened V by 5 bases and J by 4 bases, and 17 bases separated the two germline ends. Per the germline V gene, CDR1 is LNHDA and CDR2 is SQIVND (reference sequence). The CDR3 sequence: CASSSSRGAGTGELFF. The CDR3 DNA is TGTGCCAGTAGTTCATCTAGGGGGGCCGGCACCGGGGAGCTGTTTTTT.

V usage is TRBV7-2 and J usage is TRBJ2-3; TRBD2 matches 9 bases. Looked up from germline, CDR1 is SGHTA and CDR2 is FQGNSA. This CDR3 contains 12 residues. V dropped 5 bases and J dropped 12; count of bases not matched to a gene: 6. The CDR3 coding sequence is TGTGCCAGCAGCCCCCAGCGGGAGGCTCAGTATTTT. This sequence encodes CASSPQREAQYF. Filled out from reference TRBV7-2 and TRBJ2-3, the complete variable domain reads GAGVSQSPSNKVTEKGKDVELRCDPISGHTALYWYRQSLGQGLEFLIYFQGNSAPDKSGLPSDRFSAERTGGSVSTLTIQRTQQEDSAVYLCASSPQREAQYFGPGTRLTVL.

This clonotype has a single count. Being one base from a much bigger clone, this may be a read error. The rearrangement uses TRBV20-1 and TRBJ2-2; TRBD2 matches 12 bases. The length of the CDR3 is 19 residues. Per germline, CDR1 DFQATT and CDR2 SNEGSKA (reference sequence). CDR3 protein: CSARGTTSGGTMNTGEPFF. The CDR3 DNA reads TGCAGTGCTAGAGGTACCACTAGCGGGGGGACCATGAACACCGGGGAGCCGTTTTTT.

Worth noting for this clonotype: It may be a read error: a sequence one base away is much more abundant. V usage is TRBV20-1 and J usage is TRBJ2-4; perhaps TRBD2 as D (7 bases). Per the germline V gene, CDR1 is DFQATT and CDR2 is SNEGSKA (reference sequence). CDR3 length: 11 amino acids. The CDR3 loop reads CSARGGDIPYF. The DNA of the CDR3 is TGCAGTGCCCGGGGAGGGGACATTCCGTACTTC.

The rearrangement uses TRBV5-5 and TRBJ2-3, with 8 bases aligning to TRBD2. Germline trimming cut 4 bases from V and 4 bases from J; bases unmatched to any gene: 5. Germline V gene sequence: CDR1 SGHKS, CDR2 YYEKEE (reference sequence). The CDR3 sequence is 14 residues long. Here the CDR3 reads CASSGAREADTQYF. For the CDR3, the DNA is TGTGCCAGCAGCGGCGCGCGGGAGGCAGATACGCAGTATTTT.

This clonotype was observed a few times. Germline is not matched at one junction end, which may reflect a read error. The V and J genes are TRBV5-1 and TRBJ2-3; no reliable D call. There are 13 residues in the CDR3. Germline CDR1 is SGHRS and CDR2 is YFSETQ. The CDR3 DNA reads as TGCGCCTGCAGCTTGAGTAGCACAGATACGCAGTATTTT. Encoded protein: CACSLSSTDTQYF.

This clonotype is labeled medium-sized. The V and J genes are TRBV29-1 and TRBJ1-2; 7 bases fit TRBD1. The CDR3 extends over 13 amino acids. V shed 6 bases, J shed 5 bases, and the junction held 9 bases outside the gene matches. CDR1 and CDR2 (germline): SQVTM, ANQGSEA. In nucleotides, the CDR3 is TGCAGCGTAGGCACAGGGGTTGGGTATGGCTACACCTTC. Its translation is CSVGTGVGYGYTF.

Concerning this clonotype itself: This is likely a read error, given that the CDR3 carries no conserved phenylalanine or tryptophan at its end. The chain has TRBV28 and TRBJ1-2, with TRBD1 matching over 9 bases. The V gene's germline CDR1 is MDHEN and CDR2 SYDVKM. J gave up 7 bases and V 7 bases, and 7 bases lay outside the gene matches. The CDR3 runs 13 residues. The CDR3 nucleotides are TGTGCCAGCACCTCCCGGGACAGGGTTGGCTACACCATC. Its translation is CASTSRDRVGYTI.

This clonotype was seen a few times. V usage is TRBV20-1 and J usage is TRBJ1-5; D ambiguous. Germline assignment: CDR1 DFQATT and CDR2 SNEGSKA (reference sequence). The CDR3 has 13 residues. V was pared by 3 bases and J by 2 bases, with 8 bases between. CDR3 sequence: CSARAYGNQPQHF. The CDR3 DNA reads TGCAGTGCTAGGGCGTATGGCAATCAGCCCCAGCATTTT.

In this sample, this clonotype turned up a few times. The chain has TRBV5-1 and TRBJ1-2, with 8 positions matching TRBD1. V lost 3 bases, J lost 5 bases, and 6 bases stayed unmatched. This CDR3 region has 14 residues. CDR1 and CDR2 (germline): SGHRS, YFSETQ. CDR3 nucleotides: TGCGCCAGCAGCTCCGGGACAGGATGGTATGGCTACACCTTC. Protein: CASSSGTGWYGYTF.